This TCR beta chain was profiled in a study of OX40 agonist ivuxolimab in advanced cancers. Background on the study: A mean age of roughly 60 years, range about 20 to 79, was recorded, and around 85% were male. The eligibility criteria allowed prior anti-PD-1, anti-PD-L1 or anti-CTLA-4 therapy, and about 40% had some. Study observations and caveats: Dose levels from 0.1 to 3.0 mg/kg saw CD4+ and CD8+ blood T cells expand clonally by week 6. Normalized T-cell clonal expansion was also low in some nonresponders.

V dropped 0 bases and J dropped 6; count of bases not matched to a gene: 10. CDR3 length: 17 amino acids. Per the germline V gene, CDR1 is LGHNA and CDR2 is YNFKEQ. The repertoire was sequenced with immunoSEQ multiplex PCR; TCRdb's copy has only in-frame clones and lacks some. The repertoire holds tens of thousands of clones, with approximately 84% as singletons. This clone was observed a handful of times. Its antigen is undetermined. This sequence originates from an adult with an advanced solid tumor such as melanoma, head and neck, liver or kidney cancer. Sequencing was performed on CD4+ or CD8+ T cells sorted from blood, taken in a trial of the OX40 agonist ivuxolimab. The rearrangement links TRBV4-2 to TRBJ2-1, with 8 bases that match TRBD2. The CDR3 DNA follows: TGTGCCAGCAGCCAAGATCCGTCGGGGGGGCCCTCCAATGAGCAGTTCTTC. Translated, it gives CASSQDPSGGPSNEQFF.